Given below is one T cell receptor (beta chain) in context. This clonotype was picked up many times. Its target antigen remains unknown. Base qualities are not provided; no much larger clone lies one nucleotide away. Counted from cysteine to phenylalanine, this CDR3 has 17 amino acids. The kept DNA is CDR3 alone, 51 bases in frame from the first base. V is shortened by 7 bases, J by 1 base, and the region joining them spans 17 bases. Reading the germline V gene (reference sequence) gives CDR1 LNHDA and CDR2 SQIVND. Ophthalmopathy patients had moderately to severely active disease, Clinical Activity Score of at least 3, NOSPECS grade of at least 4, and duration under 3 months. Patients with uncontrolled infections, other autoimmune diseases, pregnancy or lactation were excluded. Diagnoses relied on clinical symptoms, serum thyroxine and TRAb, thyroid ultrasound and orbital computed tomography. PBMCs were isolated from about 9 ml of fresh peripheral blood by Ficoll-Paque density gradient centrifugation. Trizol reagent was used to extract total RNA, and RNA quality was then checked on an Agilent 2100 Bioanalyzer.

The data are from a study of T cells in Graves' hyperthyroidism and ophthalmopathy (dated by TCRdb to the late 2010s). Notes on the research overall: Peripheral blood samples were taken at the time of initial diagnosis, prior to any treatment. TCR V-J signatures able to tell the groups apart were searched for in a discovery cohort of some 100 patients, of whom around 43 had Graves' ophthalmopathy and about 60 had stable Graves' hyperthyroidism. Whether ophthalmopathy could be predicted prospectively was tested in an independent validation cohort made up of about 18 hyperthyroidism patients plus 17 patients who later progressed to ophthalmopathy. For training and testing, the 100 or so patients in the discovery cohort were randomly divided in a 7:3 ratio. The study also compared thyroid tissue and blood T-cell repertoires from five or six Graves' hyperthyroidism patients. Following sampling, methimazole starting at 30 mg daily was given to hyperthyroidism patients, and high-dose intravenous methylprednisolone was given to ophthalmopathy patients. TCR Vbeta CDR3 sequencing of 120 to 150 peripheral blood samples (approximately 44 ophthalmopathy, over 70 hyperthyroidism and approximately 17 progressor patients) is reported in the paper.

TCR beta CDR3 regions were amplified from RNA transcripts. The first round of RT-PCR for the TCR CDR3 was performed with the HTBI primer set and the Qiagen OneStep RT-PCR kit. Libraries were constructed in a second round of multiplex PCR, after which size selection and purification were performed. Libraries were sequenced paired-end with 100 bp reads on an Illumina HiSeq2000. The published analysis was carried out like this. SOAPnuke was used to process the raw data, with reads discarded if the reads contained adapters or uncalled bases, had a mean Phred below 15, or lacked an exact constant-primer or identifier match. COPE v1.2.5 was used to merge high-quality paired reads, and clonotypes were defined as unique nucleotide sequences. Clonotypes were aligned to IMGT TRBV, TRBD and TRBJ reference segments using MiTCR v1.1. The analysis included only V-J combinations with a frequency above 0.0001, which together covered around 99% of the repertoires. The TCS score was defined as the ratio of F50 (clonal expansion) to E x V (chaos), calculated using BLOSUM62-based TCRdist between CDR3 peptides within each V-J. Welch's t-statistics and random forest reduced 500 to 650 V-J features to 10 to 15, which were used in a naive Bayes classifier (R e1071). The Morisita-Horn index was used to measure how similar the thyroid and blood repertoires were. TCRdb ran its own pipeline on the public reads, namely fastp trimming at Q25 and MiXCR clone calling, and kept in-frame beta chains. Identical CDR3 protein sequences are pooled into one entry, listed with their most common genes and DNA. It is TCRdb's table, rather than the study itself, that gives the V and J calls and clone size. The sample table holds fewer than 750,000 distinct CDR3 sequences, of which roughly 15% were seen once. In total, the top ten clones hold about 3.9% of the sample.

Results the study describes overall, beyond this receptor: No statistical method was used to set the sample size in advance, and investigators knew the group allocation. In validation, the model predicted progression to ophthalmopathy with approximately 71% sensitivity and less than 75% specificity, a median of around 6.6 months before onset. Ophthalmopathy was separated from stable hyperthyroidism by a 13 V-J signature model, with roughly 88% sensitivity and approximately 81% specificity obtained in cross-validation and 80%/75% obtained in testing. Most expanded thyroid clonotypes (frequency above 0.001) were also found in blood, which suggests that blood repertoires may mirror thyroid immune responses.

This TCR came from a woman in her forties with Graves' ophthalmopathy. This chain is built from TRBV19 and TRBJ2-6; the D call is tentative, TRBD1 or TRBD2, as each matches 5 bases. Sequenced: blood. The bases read TGTGCCAGTAAACGGGGCGCTGCCTTATCTGGGGCCAACGTCCTGACTTTC. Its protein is CASKRGAALSGANVLTF.